This T cell receptor (beta chain) derives from a study of cytomegalovirus exposure and HLA in healthy donors. As regards this clone: Antigen unknown.

This CDR3 is 16 amino acids long. The V segment lost 3 bases and the J segment 2 bases; nucleotides outside the gene matches: 7. CDR1 MDHEN and CDR2 SYDVKM come from the germline V gene. PCR involved 60 Vbeta and 13 Jbeta primers. The repertoire was sequenced with immunoSEQ multiplex PCR; TCRdb's copy has only in-frame clones and lacks some. Of 150,000 to 200,000 clones detected, approximately 80% appear once; the ten largest clones hold 1.4% to 1.5%. Study results and limitations: The dataset shows that most TCR sequences were rare, while some public TCRs occurred in many donors.

The clonotype comes from a male donor in good health and CMV-seronegative. The chain employs TRBV28 and TRBJ1-5; TRBD1 aligns across 7 bases. The specimen sequenced was PBMCs. The CDR3 region is CASSLEQGRGNQPQHF. CDR3 coding DNA: TGTGCCAGCAGTTTGGAACAGGGGCGAGGCAATCAGCCCCAGCATTTT.